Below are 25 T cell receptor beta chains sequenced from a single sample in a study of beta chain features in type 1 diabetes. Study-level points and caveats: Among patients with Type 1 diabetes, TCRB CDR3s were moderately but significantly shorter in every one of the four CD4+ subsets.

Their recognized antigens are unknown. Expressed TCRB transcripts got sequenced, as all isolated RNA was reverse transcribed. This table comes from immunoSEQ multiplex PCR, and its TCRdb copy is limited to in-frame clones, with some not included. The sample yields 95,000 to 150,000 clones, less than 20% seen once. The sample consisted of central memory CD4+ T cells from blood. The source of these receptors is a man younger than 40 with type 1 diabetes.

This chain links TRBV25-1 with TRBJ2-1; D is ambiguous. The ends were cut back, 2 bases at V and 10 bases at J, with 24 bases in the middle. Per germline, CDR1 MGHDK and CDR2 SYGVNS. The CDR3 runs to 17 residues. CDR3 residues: CASSENEGSFRPWEQFF. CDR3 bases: TGTGCCAGCAGTGAAAATGAAGGCAGCTTCAGGCCATGGGAGCAGTTCTTC.

The CDR3 nucleotides are TGTGCCAGCAGCGTAGTGATCGGAACAGATACGCAGTATTTT. It encodes CASSVVIGTDTQYF. The genes are TRBV9 and TRBJ2-3; D remains ambiguous. The germline V gene has CDR1 SGDLS and CDR2 YYNGEE. The length of the CDR3 is 14 residues. V shed 0 bases and J shed 3 bases, with 8 bases lying between them.

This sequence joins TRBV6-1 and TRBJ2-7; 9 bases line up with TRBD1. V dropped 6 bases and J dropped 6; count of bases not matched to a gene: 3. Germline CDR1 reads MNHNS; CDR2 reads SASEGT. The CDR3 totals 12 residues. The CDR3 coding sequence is TGTGCCAGCAGGGACAGGGGTCCCGAGCAGTACTTC. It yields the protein CASRDRGPEQYF.

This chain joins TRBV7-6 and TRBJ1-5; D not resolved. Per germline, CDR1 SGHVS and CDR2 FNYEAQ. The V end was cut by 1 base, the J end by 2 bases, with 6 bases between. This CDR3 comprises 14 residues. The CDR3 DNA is TGTGCCAGCAGCTTAGAGCAAGGCAATCAGCCCCAGCATTTT. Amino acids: CASSLEQGNQPQHF.

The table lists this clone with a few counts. CDR3 DNA sequence: TGTGCCAGCAGCGCGGGGGGAAACACCATATATTTT. It translates to CASSAGGNTIYF. The gene calls are TRBV11-2 and TRBJ1-3; D not resolved. This CDR3 comprises 12 residues. Germline values: CDR1 SGHAT, CDR2 FQNNGV. V dropped 5 bases and J dropped 4 bases, with 6 bases sitting between them.

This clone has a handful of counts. CDR3 loop: CASSVSSLSTDTQYF. The CDR3 DNA reads as TGTGCCAGCAGCGTCTCTAGCCTTAGCACAGATACGCAGTATTTT. The chain is built from TRBV9 and TRBJ2-3; D may be TRBD2 (5 bases). The germline CDR1 and CDR2 sequences are SGDLS and YYNGEE. The V end lost 2 bases, the J end lost 0 bases, and 10 bases lay between the germline ends. The CDR3 covers 15 residues.

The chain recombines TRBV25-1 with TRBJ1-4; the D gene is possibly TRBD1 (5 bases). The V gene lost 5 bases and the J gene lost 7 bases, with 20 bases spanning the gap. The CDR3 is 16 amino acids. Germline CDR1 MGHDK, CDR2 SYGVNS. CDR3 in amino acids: CASSTWGIGIGEKLFF. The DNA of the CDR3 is TGTGCCAGCAGTACCTGGGGGATAGGGATTGGTGAAAAACTGTTTTTT.

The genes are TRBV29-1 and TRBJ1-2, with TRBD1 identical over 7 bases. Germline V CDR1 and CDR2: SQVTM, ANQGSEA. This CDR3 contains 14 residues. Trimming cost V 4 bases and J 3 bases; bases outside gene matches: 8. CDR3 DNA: TGCAGCGTTGGAGAACAGGGGTCGGACTATGGCTACACCTTC. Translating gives CSVGEQGSDYGYTF.

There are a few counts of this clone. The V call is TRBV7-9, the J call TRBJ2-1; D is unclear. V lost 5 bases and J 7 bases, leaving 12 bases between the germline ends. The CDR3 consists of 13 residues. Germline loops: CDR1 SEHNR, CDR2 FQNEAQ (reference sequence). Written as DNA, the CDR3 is TGTGCCAGCAGCCGCGGCAGCGAGAATGAGCAGTTCTTC. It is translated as CASSRGSENEQFF.

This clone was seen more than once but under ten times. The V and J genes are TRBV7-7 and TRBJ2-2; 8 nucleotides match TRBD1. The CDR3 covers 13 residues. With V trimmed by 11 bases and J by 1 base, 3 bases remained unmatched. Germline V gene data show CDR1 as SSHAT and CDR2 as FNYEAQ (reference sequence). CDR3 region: CASGQGNTGELFF. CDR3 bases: TGTGCCTCTGGACAGGGGAACACCGGGGAGCTGTTTTTT.

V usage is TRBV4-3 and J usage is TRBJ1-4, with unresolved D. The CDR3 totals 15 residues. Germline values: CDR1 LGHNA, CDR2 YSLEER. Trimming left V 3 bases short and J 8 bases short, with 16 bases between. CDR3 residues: CASSQRIGSREKLFF. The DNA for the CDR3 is TGCGCCAGCAGCCAGAGGATAGGAAGTCGGGAAAAACTGTTTTTT.

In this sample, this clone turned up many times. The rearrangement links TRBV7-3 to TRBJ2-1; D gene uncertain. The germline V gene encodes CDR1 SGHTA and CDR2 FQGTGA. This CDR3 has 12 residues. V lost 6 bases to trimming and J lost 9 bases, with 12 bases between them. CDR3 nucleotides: TGTGCCAGCAGTCAAAGGTTTGGTGAGCAGTTCTTC. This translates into CASSQRFGEQFF.

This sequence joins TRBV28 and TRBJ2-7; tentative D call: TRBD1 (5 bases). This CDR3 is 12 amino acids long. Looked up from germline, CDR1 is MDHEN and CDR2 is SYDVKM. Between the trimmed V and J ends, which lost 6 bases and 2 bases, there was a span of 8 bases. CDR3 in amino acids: CASRQGPYEQYF. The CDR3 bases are TGTGCCAGCAGGCAGGGCCCCTACGAGCAGTACTTC. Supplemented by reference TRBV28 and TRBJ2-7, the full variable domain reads DVKVTQSSRYLVKRTGEKVFLECVQDMDHENMFWYRQDPGLGLRLIYFSYDVKMKEKGDIPEGYSVSREKKERFSLILESASTNQTSMYLCASRQGPYEQYFGPGTRLTVT.

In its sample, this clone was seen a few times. CDR3 sequence: CASSEALSSYNEQFF. The CDR3 bases are TGTGCCAGCAGCGAGGCGTTGAGCTCCTACAATGAGCAGTTCTTC. V usage is TRBV4-2 and J usage is TRBJ2-1; no clear D gene. From germline, CDR1 is LGHNA and CDR2 YNFKEQ. Trimming pared 5 bases from V and 0 bases from J, leaving 11 bases between. This CDR3 contains 15 residues.

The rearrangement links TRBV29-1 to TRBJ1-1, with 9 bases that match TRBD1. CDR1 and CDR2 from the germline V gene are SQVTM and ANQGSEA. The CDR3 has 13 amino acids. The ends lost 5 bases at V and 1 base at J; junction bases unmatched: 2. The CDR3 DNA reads TGCAGCGTTAGGACAGGGGAGAACACTGAAGCTTTCTTT. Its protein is CSVRTGENTEAFF.

CDR3 coding DNA: TGTGCCAGCAGCCAAGTAAATAGGGCCTACAATGAGCAGTTCTTC. Translated, it gives CASSQVNRAYNEQFF. The chain couples TRBV4-2 to TRBJ2-1; D unresolved. The CDR3 extends over 15 amino acids. CDR1 LGHNA and CDR2 YNFKEQ come from the germline V gene. V was cut by 1 base and J by 2 bases, with 9 bases left in between.

In DNA form, the CDR3 reads TGCGCCAGCAGCTCCGGACGGTCAGGGCAGGGCACAACTAATGAAAAACTGTTTTTT. Amino acid sequence: CASSSGRSGQGTTNEKLFF. V gene TRBV5-1 combines with J gene TRBJ1-4, with D possibly being TRBD1 (5 bases). V was shortened by 3 bases and J by 0 bases, with 21 bases between the two germline ends. The germline CDR1 and CDR2 sequences are SGHRS and YFSETQ. The CDR3 covers 19 residues.

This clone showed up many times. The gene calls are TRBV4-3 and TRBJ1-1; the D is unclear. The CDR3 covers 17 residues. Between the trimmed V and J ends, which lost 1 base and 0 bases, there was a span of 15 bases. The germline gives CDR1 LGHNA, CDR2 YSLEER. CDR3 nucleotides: TGCGCCAGCAGCCAAGTGTACGGGGATCTCATGAACACTGAAGCTTTCTTT. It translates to CASSQVYGDLMNTEAFF.

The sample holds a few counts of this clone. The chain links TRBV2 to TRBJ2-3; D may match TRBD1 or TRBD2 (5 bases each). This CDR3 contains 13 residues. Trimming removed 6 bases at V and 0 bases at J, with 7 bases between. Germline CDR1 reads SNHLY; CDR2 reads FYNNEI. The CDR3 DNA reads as TGTGCCAGCAGGGGGGACAGCACAGATACGCAGTATTTT. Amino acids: CASRGDSTDTQYF.

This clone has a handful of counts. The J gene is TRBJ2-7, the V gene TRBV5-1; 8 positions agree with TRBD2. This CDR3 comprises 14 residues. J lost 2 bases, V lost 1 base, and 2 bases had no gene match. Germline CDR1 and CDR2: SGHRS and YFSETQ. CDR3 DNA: TGCGCCAGCAGCTTGACTAGCGGTGCCTACGAGCAGTACTTC. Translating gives CASSLTSGAYEQYF.

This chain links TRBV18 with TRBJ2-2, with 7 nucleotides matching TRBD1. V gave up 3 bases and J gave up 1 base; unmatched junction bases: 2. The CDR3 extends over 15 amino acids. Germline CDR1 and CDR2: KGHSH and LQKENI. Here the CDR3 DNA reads TGTGCCAGCTCACCTCGGACAGGGAACACCGGGGAGCTGTTTTTT. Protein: CASSPRTGNTGELFF.

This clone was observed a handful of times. The CDR3 DNA sequence: TGCAGCGTTGATAGCGGGGTGGGAACAGATACGCAGTATTTT. Encoded protein: CSVDSGVGTDTQYF. The rearrangement uses TRBV29-1 and TRBJ2-3; TRBD2 matches at 8 bases. The V gene end was trimmed by 3 bases and the J gene end by 3 bases; junction bases not matched to a gene: 5. In germline, CDR1 is SQVTM, CDR2 ANQGSEA. The CDR3 has 14 residues.

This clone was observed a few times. The CDR3 region has the DNA TGTGCCTGGAGTCGACTTAGCACAGATACGCAGTATTTT. As protein: CAWSRLSTDTQYF. The chain is built from TRBV30 and TRBJ2-3; D unresolved. This CDR3 is built from 13 residues. CDR1 GTSNPN and CDR2 SVGIG come from the germline V gene (reference sequence). Trimming pared 2 bases from V and 0 bases from J, leaving 6 bases between.

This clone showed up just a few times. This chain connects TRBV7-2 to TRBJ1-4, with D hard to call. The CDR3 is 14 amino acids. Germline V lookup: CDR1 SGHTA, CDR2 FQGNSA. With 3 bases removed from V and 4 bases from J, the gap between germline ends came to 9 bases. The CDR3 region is CASSFPPNNEKLFF. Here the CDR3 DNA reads TGTGCCAGCAGCTTTCCTCCGAATAATGAAAAACTGTTTTTT.

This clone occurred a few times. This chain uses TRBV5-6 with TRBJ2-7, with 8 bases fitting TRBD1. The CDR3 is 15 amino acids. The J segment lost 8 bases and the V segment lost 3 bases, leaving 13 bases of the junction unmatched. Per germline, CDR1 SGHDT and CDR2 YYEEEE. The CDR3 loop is CASSSRTGTLQQQYF. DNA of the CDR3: TGTGCCAGCAGCTCCAGGACAGGGACACTCCAACAGCAGTACTTC.